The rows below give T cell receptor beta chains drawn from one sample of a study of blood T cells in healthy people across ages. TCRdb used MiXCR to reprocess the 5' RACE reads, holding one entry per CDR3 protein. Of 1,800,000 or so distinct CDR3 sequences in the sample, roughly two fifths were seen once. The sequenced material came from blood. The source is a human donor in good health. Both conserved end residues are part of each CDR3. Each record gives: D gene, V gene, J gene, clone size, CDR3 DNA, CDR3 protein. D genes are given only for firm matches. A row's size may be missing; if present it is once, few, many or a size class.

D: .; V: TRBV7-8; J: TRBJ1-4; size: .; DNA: TGTGCCAGCAGCTTCGTCGGGACCTCTAATGAAAAACTGTTTTTT; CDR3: CASSFVGTSNEKLFF
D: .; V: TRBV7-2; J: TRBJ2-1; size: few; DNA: TGTGCCAGCAGCTCGAGGACCGGAAACAATGAGCAGTTCTTC; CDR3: CASSSRTGNNEQFF
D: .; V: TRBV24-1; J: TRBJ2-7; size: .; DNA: TGTGCCACCAGTGATTCGGGAGTGGGGACAGACTACTACGAGCAGTACTTC; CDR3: CATSDSGVGTDYYEQYF
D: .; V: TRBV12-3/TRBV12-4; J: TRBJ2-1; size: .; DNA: TGTGCCAGCAGTATCTCCACCCAAGGGAATGAGCAGTTCTTC; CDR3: CASSISTQGNEQFF
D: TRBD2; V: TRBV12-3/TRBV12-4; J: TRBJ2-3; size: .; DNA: TGTGCCCGGGGGGAGACCTCTGTTACGTTAGATACGCAGTATTTT; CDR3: CARGETSVTLDTQYF
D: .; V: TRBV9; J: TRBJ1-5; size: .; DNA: TGTGCCAGCAGCTCGCAGGTGGGGAATCAGCCCCAGCATTTT; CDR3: CASSSQVGNQPQHF
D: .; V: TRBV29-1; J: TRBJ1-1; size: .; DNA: TGCAGCGCCCCGGTGGGGGGGAACACTGAAGCTTTCTTT; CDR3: CSAPVGGNTEAFF
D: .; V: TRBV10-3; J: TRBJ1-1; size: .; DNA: TGTGCCATCAGTGAGTCATATTTTGAAGCTTTCTTT; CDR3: CAISESYFEAFF
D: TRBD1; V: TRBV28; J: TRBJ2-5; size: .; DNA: TGTGCCAGCACCGGGACGTCCTCGGGACAGACGATCCAAGAGACCCAGTACTTC; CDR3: CASTGTSSGQTIQETQYF
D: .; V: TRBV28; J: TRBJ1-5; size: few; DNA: TGTGCCAGCAGTCCGACCATAGGTAATCAGCCCCAGCATTTT; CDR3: CASSPTIGNQPQHF
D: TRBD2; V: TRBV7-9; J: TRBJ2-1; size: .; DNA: TGTGCCAGCATCAACGGGACTAGCTTTTCTGAGCAGTTCTTC; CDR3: CASINGTSFSEQFF
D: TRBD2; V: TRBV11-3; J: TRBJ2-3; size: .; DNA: TGTGCCAGCAGCTTAGATGAGCGAGCGGGGATCCCAGATACGCAGTATTTT; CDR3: CASSLDERAGIPDTQYF
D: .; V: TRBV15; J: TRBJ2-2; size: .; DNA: TGTGCCACCAGCAGAGAGGGAGAATACACCGGGGAGCTGTTTTTT; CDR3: CATSREGEYTGELFF
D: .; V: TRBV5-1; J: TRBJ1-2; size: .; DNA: TGCGCCAGCAGCTTACAACCCGGGACACAAAATGGCTACACCTTC; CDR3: CASSLQPGTQNGYTF
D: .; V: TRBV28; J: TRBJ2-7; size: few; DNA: TGTGCCAGCAGTCCTTACGGGGTGCAGGGAACGGTTTCCATGGAGGTCTACGAGCAGTACTTC; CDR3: CASSPYGVQGTVSMEVYEQYF
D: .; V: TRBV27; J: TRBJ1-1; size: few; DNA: TGTGCCAGCAGTTGGGGAAAAGGATTCACTGAAGCTTTCTTT; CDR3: CASSWGKGFTEAFF
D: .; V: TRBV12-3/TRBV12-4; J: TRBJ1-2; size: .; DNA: TGTGCCAGCAGCCAAGGGGGGGACCCCTACGGCTACACCTTC; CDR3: CASSQGGDPYGYTF
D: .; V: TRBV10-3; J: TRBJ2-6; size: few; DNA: TGTGCCATCAGTGGTCTTACGGGACCGGCCTCTGGGGCCAACGTCCTGACTTTC; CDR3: CAISGLTGPASGANVLTF
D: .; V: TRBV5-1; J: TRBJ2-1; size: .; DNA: TGCGCCAGCGGCAAGAATCGTGGGGGAAGGGAAAATGAGCAGTTCTTC; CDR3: CASGKNRGGRENEQFF
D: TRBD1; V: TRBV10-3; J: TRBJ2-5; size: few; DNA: TGTGCCATCAGTACGACAGGGGGGGAGACCCAGTACTTC; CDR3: CAISTTGGETQYF
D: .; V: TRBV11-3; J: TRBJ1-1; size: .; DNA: TGTGCCAGCAGCTTGGGGCCTCAGCGAGAAGCTTTCTTT; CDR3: CASSLGPQREAFF
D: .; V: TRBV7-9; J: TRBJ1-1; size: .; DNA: TGTGCCAGCAGCCAACGGGCGCAGATGAACACTGAAGCTTTCTTT; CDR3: CASSQRAQMNTEAFF
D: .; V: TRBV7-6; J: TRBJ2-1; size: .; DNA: TGTGCCAGCAGCTTATTCGGGGAAGACAATGAGCAGTTCTTC; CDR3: CASSLFGEDNEQFF
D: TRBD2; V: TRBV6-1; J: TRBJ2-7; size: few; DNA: TGTGCCAGCAGTGGGAGCGGGGCATCCGCCTACGAGCAGTACTTC; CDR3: CASSGSGASAYEQYF
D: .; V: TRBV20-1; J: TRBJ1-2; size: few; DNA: TGCAGTGCTAGGGAAGGTTGGAGGGGTGGCTACACCTTC; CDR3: CSAREGWRGGYTF
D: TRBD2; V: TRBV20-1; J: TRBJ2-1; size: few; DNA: TGCAGTGCTAGGGTAGGCGGGGGGGCCTCCTACAATGAGCAGTTCTTC; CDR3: CSARVGGGASYNEQFF
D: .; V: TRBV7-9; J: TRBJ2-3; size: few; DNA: TGTGCCAGCAGCCCCAGTCTAGACACAGATACGCAGTATTTT; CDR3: CASSPSLDTDTQYF
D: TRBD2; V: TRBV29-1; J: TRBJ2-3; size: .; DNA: TGCAGCGTTTTCAGCGGGGGGGCCATCATCGCAGATACGCAGTATTTT; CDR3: CSVFSGGAIIADTQYF
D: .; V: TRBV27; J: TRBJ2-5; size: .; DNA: TGTACCAGCAGTTTAAGGACATTCGGGGAGACCCAGTACTTC; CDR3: CTSSLRTFGETQYF
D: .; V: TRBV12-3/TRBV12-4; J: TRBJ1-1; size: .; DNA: TGTGCCAGCAGTTTGGCTGCGCAGAACACTGAAGCTTTCTTT; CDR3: CASSLAAQNTEAFF
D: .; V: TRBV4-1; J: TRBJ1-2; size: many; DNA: TGCGCCAGCAGCCAAGAGGGCACTCCAAACCGTGGCAACTATGGCTACACCTTC; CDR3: CASSQEGTPNRGNYGYTF
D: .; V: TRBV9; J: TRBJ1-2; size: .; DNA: TGTGCCAGCAGCGTAGAAGGAAGAATGAGCTATGGCTACACCTTC; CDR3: CASSVEGRMSYGYTF
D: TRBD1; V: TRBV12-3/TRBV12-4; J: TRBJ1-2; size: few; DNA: TGTGCCAGCAGTTTAGCAGGAGGGGGCGTCTATGGCTACACCTTC; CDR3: CASSLAGGGVYGYTF
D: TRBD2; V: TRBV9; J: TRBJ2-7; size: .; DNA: TGTGCCAGCAGCGTCGGACTAGTGGGGACTTACAGCTCCTACGAGCAGTACTTC; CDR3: CASSVGLVGTYSSYEQYF
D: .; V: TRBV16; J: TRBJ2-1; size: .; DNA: TGTGCCAGCAGCCAATCGATATCACTAGGGGATGAGCAGTTCTTC; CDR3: CASSQSISLGDEQFF
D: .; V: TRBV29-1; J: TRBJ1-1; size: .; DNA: TGCAGCGTTGATAGAGGGATTGAAGCTTTCTTT; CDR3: CSVDRGIEAFF
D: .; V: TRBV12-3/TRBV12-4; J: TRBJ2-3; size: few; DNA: TGTGCCAGCATCCCGCCGTCGGCTGGCACAGATACGCAGTATTTT; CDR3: CASIPPSAGTDTQYF
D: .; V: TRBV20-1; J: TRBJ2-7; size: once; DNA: TGCAGTGCTAGAGATTTTCCGGGTTGGACCTACGAGCAGTACTTC; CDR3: CSARDFPGWTYEQYF
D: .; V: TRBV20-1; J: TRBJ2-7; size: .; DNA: TGCAGTGTCTTTCCGGACAGCTCCTACGAGCAGTACTTC; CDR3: CSVFPDSSYEQYF
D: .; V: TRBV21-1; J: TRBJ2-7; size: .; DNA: TGTGCCAGCAGCAAAGACTACAGTTTGGTCTCCTACGAGCAGTACTTC; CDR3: CASSKDYSLVSYEQYF
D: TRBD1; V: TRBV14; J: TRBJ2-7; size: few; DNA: TGTGCCAGCAGCCAAAAGACAGGGAGCAGCTACGAGCAGTACTTC; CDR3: CASSQKTGSSYEQYF
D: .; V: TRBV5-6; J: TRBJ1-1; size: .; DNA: TGTGCCAGCAGCTTGGTTACTGGATACACTGAAGCTTTCTTT; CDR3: CASSLVTGYTEAFF